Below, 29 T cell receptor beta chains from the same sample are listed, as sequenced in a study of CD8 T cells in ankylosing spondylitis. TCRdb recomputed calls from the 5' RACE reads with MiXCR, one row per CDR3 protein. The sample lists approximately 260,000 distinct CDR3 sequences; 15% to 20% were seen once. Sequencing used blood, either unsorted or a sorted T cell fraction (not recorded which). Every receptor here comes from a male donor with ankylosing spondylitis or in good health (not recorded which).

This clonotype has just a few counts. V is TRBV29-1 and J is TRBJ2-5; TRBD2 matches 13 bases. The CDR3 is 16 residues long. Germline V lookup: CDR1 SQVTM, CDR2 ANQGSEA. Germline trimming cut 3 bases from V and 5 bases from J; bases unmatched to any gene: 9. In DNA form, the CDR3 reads TGCAGCGTTGAGGAGACTAGCGGGAGGTTTTTGGAGACCCAGTACTTC. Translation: CSVEETSGRFLETQYF.

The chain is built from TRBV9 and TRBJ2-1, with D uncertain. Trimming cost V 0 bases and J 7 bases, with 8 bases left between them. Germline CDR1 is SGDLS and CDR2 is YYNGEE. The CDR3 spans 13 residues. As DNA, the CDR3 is TGTGCCAGCAGCGTAGGAGGAGCGAATGAGCAGTTCTTC. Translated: CASSVGGANEQFF. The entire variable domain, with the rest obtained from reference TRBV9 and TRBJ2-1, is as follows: DSGVTQTPKHLITATGQRVTLRCSPRSGDLSVYWYQQSLDQGLQFLIQYYNGEERAKGNILERFSAQQFPDLHSELNLSSLELGDSALYFCASSVGGANEQFFGPGTRLTVL.

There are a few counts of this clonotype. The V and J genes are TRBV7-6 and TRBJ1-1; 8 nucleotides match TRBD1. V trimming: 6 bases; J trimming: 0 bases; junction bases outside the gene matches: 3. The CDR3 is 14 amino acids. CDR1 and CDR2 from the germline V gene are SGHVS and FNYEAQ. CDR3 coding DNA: TGTGCCAGCAGAGGACAGGGAATGAACACTGAAGCTTTCTTT. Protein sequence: CASRGQGMNTEAFF.

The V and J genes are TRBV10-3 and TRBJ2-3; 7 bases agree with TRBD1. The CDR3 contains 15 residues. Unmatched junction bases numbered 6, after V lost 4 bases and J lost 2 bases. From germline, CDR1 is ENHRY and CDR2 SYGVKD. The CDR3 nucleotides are TGTGCCATCAGTGGAGATAGGGGGCACACAGATACGCAGTATTTT. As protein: CAISGDRGHTDTQYF.

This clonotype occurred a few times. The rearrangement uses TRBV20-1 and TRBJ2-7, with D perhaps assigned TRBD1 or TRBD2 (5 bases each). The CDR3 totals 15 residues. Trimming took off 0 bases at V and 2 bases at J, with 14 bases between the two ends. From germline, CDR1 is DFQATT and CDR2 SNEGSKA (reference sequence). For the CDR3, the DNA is TGCAGTGCTAGAGATCTGGGGGTACTTACCTACGAGCAGTACTTC. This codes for CSARDLGVLTYEQYF.

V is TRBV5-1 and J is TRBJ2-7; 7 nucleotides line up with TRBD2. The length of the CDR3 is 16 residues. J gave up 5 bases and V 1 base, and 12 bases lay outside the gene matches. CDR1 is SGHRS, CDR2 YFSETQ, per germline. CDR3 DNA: TGCGCCAGCAGCTTGTATGGGCGGGAGTCCCCCGACGAGCAGTACTTC. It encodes CASSLYGRESPDEQYF. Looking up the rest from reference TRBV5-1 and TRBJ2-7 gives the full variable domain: KAGVTQTPRYLIKTRGQQVTLSCSPISGHRSVSWYQQTPGQGLQFLFEYFSETQRNKGNFPGRFSGRQFSNSRSEMNVSTLELGDSALYLCASSLYGRESPDEQYFGPGTRLTVT.

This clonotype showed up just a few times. CDR3 coding DNA: TGTGCCAGCAGTGACTCGGGCCGAGATACGCAGTATTTT. Translating it yields CASSDSGRDTQYF. The rearrangement links TRBV12-3 or TRBV12-4 to TRBJ2-3; D is uncertain. V dropped 5 bases and J dropped 5 bases, with 11 bases sitting between them. There are 13 residues in the CDR3.

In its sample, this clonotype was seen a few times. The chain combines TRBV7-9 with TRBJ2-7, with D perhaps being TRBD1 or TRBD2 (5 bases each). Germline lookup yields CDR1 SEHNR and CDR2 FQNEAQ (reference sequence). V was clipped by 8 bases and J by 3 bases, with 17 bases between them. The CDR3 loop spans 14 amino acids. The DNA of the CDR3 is TGTGCCAGCGGCACGGGACCAAGGGGCTACGAGCAGTACTTC. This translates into CASGTGPRGYEQYF. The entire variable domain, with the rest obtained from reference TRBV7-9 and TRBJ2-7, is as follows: DTGVSQNPRHKITKRGQNVTFRCDPISEHNRLYWYRQTLGQGPEFLTYFQNEAQLEKSRLLSDRFSAERPKGSFSTLEIQRTEQGDSAMYLCASGTGPRGYEQYFGPGTRLTVT.

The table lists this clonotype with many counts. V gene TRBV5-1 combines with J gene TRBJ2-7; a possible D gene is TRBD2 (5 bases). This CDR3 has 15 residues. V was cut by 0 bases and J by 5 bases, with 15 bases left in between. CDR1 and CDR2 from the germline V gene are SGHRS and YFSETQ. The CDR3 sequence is CASSLVALTRNEQYF. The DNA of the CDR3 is TGCGCCAGCAGCTTGGTAGCGCTCACCCGGAACGAGCAGTACTTC.

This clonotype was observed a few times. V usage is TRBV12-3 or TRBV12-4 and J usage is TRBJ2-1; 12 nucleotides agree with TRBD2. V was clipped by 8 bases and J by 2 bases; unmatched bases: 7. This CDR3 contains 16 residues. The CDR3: CASLAGGPFPYNEQFF. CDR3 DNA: TGTGCCAGCCTAGCGGGAGGGCCTTTCCCCTACAATGAGCAGTTCTTC.

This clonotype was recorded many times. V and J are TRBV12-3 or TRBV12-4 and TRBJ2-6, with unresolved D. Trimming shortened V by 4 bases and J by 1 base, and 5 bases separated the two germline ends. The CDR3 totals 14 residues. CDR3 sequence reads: CASSSGSGANVLTF. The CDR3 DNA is TGTGCCAGCAGTTCTGGATCTGGGGCCAACGTCCTGACTTTC.

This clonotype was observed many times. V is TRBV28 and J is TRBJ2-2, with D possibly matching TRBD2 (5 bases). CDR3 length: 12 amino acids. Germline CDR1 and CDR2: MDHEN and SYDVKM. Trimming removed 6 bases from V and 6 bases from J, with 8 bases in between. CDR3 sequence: CASSDYAGELFF. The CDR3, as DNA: TGTGCCAGCAGCGACTACGCCGGGGAGCTGTTTTTT.

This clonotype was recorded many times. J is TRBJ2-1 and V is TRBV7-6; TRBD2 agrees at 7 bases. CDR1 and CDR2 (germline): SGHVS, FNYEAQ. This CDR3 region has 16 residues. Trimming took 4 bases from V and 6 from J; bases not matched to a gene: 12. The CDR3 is CASSYPLGGGVNEQFF. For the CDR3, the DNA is TGTGCCAGCAGCTACCCACTGGGCGGGGGAGTCAATGAGCAGTTCTTC.

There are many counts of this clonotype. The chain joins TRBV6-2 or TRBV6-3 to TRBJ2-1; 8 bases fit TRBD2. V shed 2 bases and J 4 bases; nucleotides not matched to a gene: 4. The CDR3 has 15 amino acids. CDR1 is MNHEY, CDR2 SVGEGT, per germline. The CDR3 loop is CASSYDSSGYNEQFF. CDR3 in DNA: TGTGCCAGCAGTTACGACTCTAGCGGGTACAATGAGCAGTTCTTC.

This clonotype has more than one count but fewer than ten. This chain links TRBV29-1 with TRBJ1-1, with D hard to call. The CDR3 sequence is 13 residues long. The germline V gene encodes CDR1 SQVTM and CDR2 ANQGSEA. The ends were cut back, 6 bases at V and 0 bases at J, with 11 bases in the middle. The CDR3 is CSVLVSLNTEAFF. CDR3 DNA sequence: TGCAGCGTCCTGGTGTCCTTGAACACTGAAGCTTTCTTT.

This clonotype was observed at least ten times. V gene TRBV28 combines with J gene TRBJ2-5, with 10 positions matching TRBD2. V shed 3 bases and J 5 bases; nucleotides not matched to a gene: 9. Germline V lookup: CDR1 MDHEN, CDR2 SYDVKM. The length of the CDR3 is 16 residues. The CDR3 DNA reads TGTGCCAGCAGTTTCTACCTAGCGGGAGAGGAGGAGACCCAGTACTTC. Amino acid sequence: CASSFYLAGEEETQYF.

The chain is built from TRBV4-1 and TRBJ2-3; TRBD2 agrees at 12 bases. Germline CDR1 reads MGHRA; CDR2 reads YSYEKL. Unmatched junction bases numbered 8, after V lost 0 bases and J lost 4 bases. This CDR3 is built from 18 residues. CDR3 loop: CASSQEGSLAGGADTQYF. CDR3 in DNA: TGCGCCAGCAGCCAAGAGGGGTCTCTAGCGGGAGGGGCAGATACGCAGTATTTT.

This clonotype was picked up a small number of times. The CDR3 here is CASSLAFGDLYGYTF. The CDR3 region has the DNA TGTGCCAGCAGCTTAGCCTTCGGGGATCTGTATGGCTACACCTTC. The chain has TRBV11-2 and TRBJ1-2, with D unresolved. V lost 1 base to trimming and J lost 5 bases, with 14 bases between them. This CDR3 spans 15 amino acids. Germline V gene sequence: CDR1 SGHAT, CDR2 FQNNGV.

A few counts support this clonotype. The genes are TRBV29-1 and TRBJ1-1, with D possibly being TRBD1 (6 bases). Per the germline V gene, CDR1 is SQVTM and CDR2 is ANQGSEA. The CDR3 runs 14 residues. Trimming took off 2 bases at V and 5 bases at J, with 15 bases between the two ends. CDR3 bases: TGCAGCGTTGAATTCTCACAGGGATGGACTGAAGCTTTCTTT. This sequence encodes CSVEFSQGWTEAFF.

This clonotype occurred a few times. The CDR3 region is CSAQTASPNYGYTF. The CDR3 DNA follows: TGCAGTGCTCAGACAGCTTCACCTAACTATGGCTACACCTTC. The rearrangement links TRBV20-1 to TRBJ1-2; weak D call: TRBD1 (5 bases). Trimming took off 5 bases at V and 0 bases at J, with 13 bases between the two ends. Germline V lookup: CDR1 DFQATT, CDR2 SNEGSKA (reference sequence). The CDR3 spans 14 residues.

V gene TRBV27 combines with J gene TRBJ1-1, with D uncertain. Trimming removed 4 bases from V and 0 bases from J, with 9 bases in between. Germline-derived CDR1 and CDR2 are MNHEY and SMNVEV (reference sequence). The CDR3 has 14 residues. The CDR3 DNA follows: TGTGCCAGCAGTTCCGAAGAGATGAACACTGAAGCTTTCTTT. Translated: CASSSEEMNTEAFF.

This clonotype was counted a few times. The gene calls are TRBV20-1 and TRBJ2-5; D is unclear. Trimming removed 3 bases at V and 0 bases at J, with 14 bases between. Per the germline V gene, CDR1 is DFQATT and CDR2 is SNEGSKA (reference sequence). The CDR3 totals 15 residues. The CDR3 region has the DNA TGCAGTGCTAGCCTCTGGCTAGATTACCAAGAGACCCAGTACTTC. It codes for CSASLWLDYQETQYF.

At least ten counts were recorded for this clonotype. This chain's CDR3 is CASSTGLADPDTQYF. The CDR3 region has the DNA TGTGCCAGCAGCACGGGACTAGCGGATCCAGATACGCAGTATTTT. V is TRBV7-3 and J is TRBJ2-3; 11 bases match TRBD2. With V trimmed by 5 bases and J by 4 bases, 5 bases remained unmatched. The CDR3 spans 15 residues. CDR1 is SGHTA and CDR2 is FQGTGA in the germline V gene.

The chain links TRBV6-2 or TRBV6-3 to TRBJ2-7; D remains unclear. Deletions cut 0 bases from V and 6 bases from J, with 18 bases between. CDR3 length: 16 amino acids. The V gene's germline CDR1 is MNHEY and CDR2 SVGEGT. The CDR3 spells CASSYSDSIRALEQYF. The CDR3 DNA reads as TGTGCCAGCAGTTACTCCGACTCAATCCGGGCTCTCGAGCAGTACTTC.

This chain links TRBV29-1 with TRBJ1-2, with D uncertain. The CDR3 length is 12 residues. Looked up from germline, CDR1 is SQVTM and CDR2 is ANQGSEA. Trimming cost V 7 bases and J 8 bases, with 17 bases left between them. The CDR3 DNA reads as TGCAGCGCTGACGGTAGCCTTTACGGCTACACCTTC. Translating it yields CSADGSLYGYTF.

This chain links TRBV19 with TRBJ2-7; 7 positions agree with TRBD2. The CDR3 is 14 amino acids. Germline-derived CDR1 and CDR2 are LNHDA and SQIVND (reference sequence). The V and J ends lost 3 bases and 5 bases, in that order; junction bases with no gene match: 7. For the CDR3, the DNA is TGTGCCAGTAGTATTGGGCGGGAGAGCGACGAGCAGTACTTC. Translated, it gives CASSIGRESDEQYF.

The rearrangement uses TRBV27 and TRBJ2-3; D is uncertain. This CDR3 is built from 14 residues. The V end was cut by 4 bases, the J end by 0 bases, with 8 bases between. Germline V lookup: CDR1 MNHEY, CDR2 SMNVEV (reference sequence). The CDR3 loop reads CASSWALSTDTQYF. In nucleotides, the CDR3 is TGTGCCAGCAGTTGGGCACTAAGCACAGATACGCAGTATTTT.

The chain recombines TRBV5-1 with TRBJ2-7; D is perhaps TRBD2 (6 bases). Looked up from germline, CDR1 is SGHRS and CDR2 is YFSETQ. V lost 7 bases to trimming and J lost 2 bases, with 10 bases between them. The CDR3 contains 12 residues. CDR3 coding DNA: TGCGCCAGCCGGGGACTGACCTACGAGCAGTACTTC. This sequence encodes CASRGLTYEQYF.

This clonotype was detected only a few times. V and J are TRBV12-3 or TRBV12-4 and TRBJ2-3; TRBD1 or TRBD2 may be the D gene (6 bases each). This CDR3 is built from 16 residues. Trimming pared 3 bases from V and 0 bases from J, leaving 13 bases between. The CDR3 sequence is CASSLGGGYSTDTQYF. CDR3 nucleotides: TGTGCCAGCAGTTTGGGGGGCGGGTATAGCACAGATACGCAGTATTTT.